Shown below are 3 T cell receptor beta chains from a single sample sequenced in a study of shared clonotypes between healthy human individuals. CD45RO negativity and positive selection for CCR7 defined naive CD8 cells, a population that excluded terminally differentiated effector memory CD45RA+ cells. The repertoire was sequenced with immunoSEQ multiplex PCR; TCRdb's copy has only in-frame clones and lacks some. The sample includes some 2 million clones, approximately 94% of them seen just once. Material: naive CD8+ T cells sorted from blood. Receptors originate from a man aged 18-30 years in good health.

The rearrangement uses TRBV6-5 and TRBJ1-5, with D perhaps matching TRBD1 (5 bases). Deletions cut 5 bases from V and 2 bases from J, with 13 bases between. The length of the CDR3 is 15 residues. CDR1 MNHEY and CDR2 SVGAGI come from the germline V gene. In nucleotides, the CDR3 is TGTGCCAGCAGTGCGGGGACTAGAGGCAATCAGCCCCAGCATTTT. Amino acids: CASSAGTRGNQPQHF.

The chain combines TRBV6-5 with TRBJ2-5, with TRBD2 matching 12 bases. V was clipped by 0 bases and J by 3 bases; unmatched bases: 2. Germline V CDR1 and CDR2: MNHEY, SVGAGI. There are 16 residues in the CDR3. The CDR3 spells CASSYSLAGGKETQYF. The CDR3 bases are TGTGCCAGCAGTTACTCGCTAGCGGGAGGGAAAGAGACCCAGTACTTC.

In its sample, this clone was seen once. Only one base separates this from a far larger clonotype, so it likely reflects a read error. The chain links TRBV6-6 to TRBJ1-1; TRBD1 matches 7 bases. Germline lookup yields CDR1 MNHNY and CDR2 SVGAGI (reference sequence). The CDR3 has 12 amino acids. V trimming: 6 bases; J trimming: 6 bases; junction bases outside the gene matches: 4. CDR3 coding DNA: TGTGCCAGCAGCTTAGGGACAGCTGAAGCTTTCTTT. This translates into CASSLGTAEAFF.